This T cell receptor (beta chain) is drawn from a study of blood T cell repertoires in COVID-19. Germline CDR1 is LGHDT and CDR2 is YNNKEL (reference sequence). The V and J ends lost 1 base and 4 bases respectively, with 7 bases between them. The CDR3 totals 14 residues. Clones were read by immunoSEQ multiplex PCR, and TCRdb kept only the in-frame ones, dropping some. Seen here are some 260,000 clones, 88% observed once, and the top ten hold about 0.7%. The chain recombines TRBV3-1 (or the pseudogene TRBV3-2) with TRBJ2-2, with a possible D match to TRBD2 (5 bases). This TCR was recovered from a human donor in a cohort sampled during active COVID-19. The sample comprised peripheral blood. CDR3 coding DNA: TGTGCCAGCAGCCAAGGAGGGTTCACCGGGGAGCTGTTTTTT. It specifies CASSQGGFTGELFF.